This T cell receptor (beta chain) comes out of a study of T cells in Graves' hyperthyroidism and ophthalmopathy. Study at large: Peripheral blood draws took place at initial diagnosis, ahead of any treatment.

From germline, CDR1 is LGHNA and CDR2 YNFKEQ. The CDR3 is made up of 16 amino acids. The V and J ends lost 0 bases and 7 bases, in that order; junction bases with no gene match: 8. Overall study findings and caveats: Most clonotypes expanded in thyroid above 0.001 were likewise present in blood.

RNA transcripts were the template for amplifying TCR beta CDR3 regions. Primed by the HTBI set, a first-round RT-PCR was run on the TCR CDR3. TCRdb reprocessed the multiplex PCR reads via MiXCR and lists one record per CDR3 protein. The sample has about 420,000 distinct CDR3 sequences; roughly an eighth are singletons. About 9.4 ml fresh peripheral blood yielded the PBMCs. This clonotype showed up just a few times. Its target is not known. The chain recombines TRBV4-2 with TRBJ2-1; 8 positions match TRBD2. This clonotype was obtained from a woman under 30 with Graves' hyperthyroidism. The sequenced sample was blood. The DNA for the CDR3 is TGTGCCAGCAGCCAAGATGACCCGGGACTAGGTAATGAGCAGTTCTTC. It is translated as CASSQDDPGLGNEQFF.